Below are 24 T cell receptor beta chains sequenced from a single sample in a study of T cells expressing NK-cell markers. TCRdb re-called the 5' RACE reads; one entry per CDR3 protein, DNA not given. Recorded here are about 380,000 distinct CDR3 sequences; the top ten clones represent over 4%. Sequenced input: blood T cells: a sorted CD56 or NKG2C T cell subset, CD4+ or CD8+ T cells, or bulk PBMC T cells (not recorded which). The source of these receptors is a man aged 18-70 years in good health.

The chain is built from TRBV29-1 and TRBJ1-1; TCRdb lists TRBD1, though no DNA is available to test this call. CDR3 length: 12 amino acids. Germline CDR1 reads SQVTM; CDR2 reads ANQGSEA. The CDR3 loop is CSVVQQGTEAFF. The full variable domain, completed using reference TRBV29-1 and TRBJ1-1, is SAVISQKPSRDICQRGTSLTIQCQVDSQVTMMFWYRQQPGQSLTLIATANQGSEATYESGFVIDKFPISRPNLTFSTLTVSNMSPEDSSIYLCSVVQQGTEAFFGQGTRLTVV.

V usage is TRBV7-6 and J usage is TRBJ1-5. From germline, CDR1 is SGHVS and CDR2 FNYEAQ. The CDR3 is made up of 15 amino acids. CDR3 amino acids: CASSARPGEHQPQHF. The complete variable domain, with remaining parts taken from reference TRBV7-6 and TRBJ1-5, reads GAGVSQSPRYKVTKRGQDVALRCDPISGHVSLYWYRQALGQGPEFLTYFNYEAQQDKSGLPNDRFSAERPEGSISTLTIQRTEQRDSAMYRCASSARPGEHQPQHFGDGTRLSIL.

The chain uses TRBV20-1 and TRBJ1-6; TCRdb gives TRBD1 as the D gene, but with no DNA this cannot be confirmed. Germline CDR1 and CDR2: DFQATT and SNEGSKA (reference sequence). The CDR3 is made up of 17 amino acids. The chain's CDR3 is CSAGLVGARSYNSPLHF.

The chain links TRBV18 to TRBJ2-1; the TRBD2 assignment by TCRdb is unverifiable without DNA. This CDR3 comprises 14 residues. Germline CDR1 reads KGHSH; CDR2 reads LQKENI. The CDR3 reads CASSPSTSGNEQFF.

CDR3 protein: CASRRRDNYGYTF. The chain couples TRBV6-2 or TRBV6-3 to TRBJ1-2. The CDR3 totals 13 residues. CDR1 MNHEY and CDR2 SVGEGT come from the germline V gene.

The chain has TRBV24-1 and TRBJ2-1; the TRBD2 assignment by TCRdb is unverifiable without DNA. The CDR3 runs to 16 residues. Germline assignment: CDR1 KGHDR and CDR2 SFDVKD. The CDR3 is CATSDDRGGARDEQFF.

V and J are TRBV7-8 and TRBJ1-5; TCRdb's D call of TRBD1 is untestable without DNA. In germline, CDR1 is SGHVS, CDR2 FQNEAQ. This CDR3 region has 14 residues. The CDR3 is CASSNRDSNQPQHF. Using reference TRBV7-8 and TRBJ1-5 for the parts outside the CDR3, the full variable domain is GAGVSQSPRYKVAKRGQDVALRCDPISGHVSLFWYQQALGQGPEFLTYFQNEAQLDKSGLPSDRFFAERPEGSVSTLKIQRTQQEDSAVYLCASSNRDSNQPQHFGDGTRLSIL.

The chain is built from TRBV29-1 and TRBJ2-1; TCRdb gives TRBD1 as the D gene, but with no DNA this cannot be confirmed. Germline V gene sequence: CDR1 SQVTM, CDR2 ANQGSEA. This CDR3 has 13 residues. This CDR3 is CSARDRSYNEQFF.

This chain uses TRBV9 with TRBJ2-2; no DNA is available, so the TRBD1 call from TCRdb remains unchecked. This CDR3 spans 13 amino acids. Germline loops: CDR1 SGDLS, CDR2 YYNGEE. CDR3 protein: CASSGSDTGELFF.

This sequence joins TRBV19 and TRBJ1-2; the D gene TCRdb calls, TRBD1, cannot be checked with no DNA. CDR3 length equals 15 residues. Germline V gene data show CDR1 as LNHDA and CDR2 as SQIVND (reference sequence). The CDR3 spells CASSLGTGGNYGYTF.

The chain employs TRBV2 and TRBJ1-5; TCRdb calls TRBD1, which cannot be checked without DNA. The V gene's germline CDR1 is SNHLY and CDR2 FYNNEI. The CDR3 sequence is 17 residues long. The CDR3 loop is CASSEGQGAGSNQPQHF.

This sequence joins TRBV12-3 or TRBV12-4 and TRBJ1-5. The CDR3 spans 14 residues. CDR3 loop: CASSLTEGPQPQHF.

The chain combines TRBV29-1 with TRBJ2-1. The CDR3 is made up of 12 amino acids. Germline assignment: CDR1 SQVTM and CDR2 ANQGSEA. CDR3 residues: CSVEVPVSEQFF.

The chain joins TRBV7-2 to TRBJ2-5. This CDR3 contains 15 residues. Germline CDR1 and CDR2: SGHTA and FQGNSA. The CDR3 here is CASSLGSEGYETQYF.

This chain uses TRBV27 with TRBJ2-7; TCRdb returns TRBD1, unconfirmable since there is no DNA. In germline, CDR1 is MNHEY, CDR2 SMNVEV (reference sequence). The CDR3 extends over 16 amino acids. CDR3 in amino acids: CASTRTGIRGTYEQYF.

The chain combines TRBV5-1 with TRBJ2-1; the TCRdb call, TRBD2, lacks DNA for checking. Per the germline V gene, CDR1 is SGHRS and CDR2 is YFSETQ. CDR3 length: 21 residues. The CDR3 sequence: CASSLVRLAGGLSIPNNEQFF.

This chain connects TRBV24-1 to TRBJ2-2; TCRdb names TRBD2, which stays unverified in the absence of DNA. The CDR3 runs 13 residues. Germline V gene lookup returns CDR1 KGHDR and CDR2 SFDVKD. The CDR3 protein is CATSRGGSGELFF.

The gene calls are TRBV4-1 and TRBJ2-5; lacking DNA, the TRBD2 call made by TCRdb goes unchecked. The CDR3 runs 16 residues. Germline values: CDR1 MGHRA, CDR2 YSYEKL. CDR3 residues: CASSPFLSGGVETQYF.

The chain is built from TRBV6-1 and TRBJ1-4; the D gene TCRdb calls, TRBD1, cannot be checked with no DNA. Germline loops: CDR1 MNHNS, CDR2 SASEGT. This CDR3 is 15 amino acids long. CDR3 protein: CASSAARTRNEKLFF.

The chain couples TRBV12-3 or TRBV12-4 to TRBJ2-4; TCRdb picks TRBD1, but there is no DNA to check that call. This CDR3 spans 14 amino acids. CDR3 sequence reads: CASRPPGAKNIQYF.

The genes are TRBV29-1 and TRBJ2-2; TCRdb picks TRBD2, but there is no DNA to check that call. The CDR3 sequence is 11 residues long. CDR1 is SQVTM and CDR2 is ANQGSEA in the germline V gene. CDR3: CSAGQTGELFF.

This sequence joins TRBV3-1 and TRBJ2-3; the TRBD2 assignment by TCRdb is unverifiable without DNA. Looked up from germline, CDR1 is LGHDT and CDR2 is YNNKEL (reference sequence). The CDR3 totals 16 residues. The CDR3 is CASSSRTSDRTDTQYF.

This sequence joins TRBV6-2 or TRBV6-3 and TRBJ2-3. CDR1 and CDR2 (germline): MNHEY, SVGEGT. CDR3 size: 14 residues. The CDR3 protein is CASTFGSITDTQYF.

The chain combines TRBV5-1 with TRBJ1-2; the D gene TCRdb calls, TRBD1, cannot be checked with no DNA. The germline CDR1 and CDR2 sequences are SGHRS and YFSETQ. The CDR3 contains 14 residues. CDR3 protein: CASSLERAVSGYTF. The full variable domain, completed using reference TRBV5-1 and TRBJ1-2, is KAGVTQTPRYLIKTRGQQVTLSCSPISGHRSVSWYQQTPGQGLQFLFEYFSETQRNKGNFPGRFSGRQFSNSRSEMNVSTLELGDSALYLCASSLERAVSGYTFGSGTRLTVV.